The rows below give T cell receptor beta chains drawn from one sample of a study of blood T cell repertoires in COVID-19. The table came from immunoSEQ multiplex PCR; TCRdb's copy has only in-frame clones and leaves some out. The profile shows about 140,000 clones, 75% to 90% of them singletons. The source material was peripheral blood. These TCRs come from a human donor in a cohort sampled during active COVID-19. CDR3s include the opening cysteine and the closing phenylalanine or tryptophan. D genes are given only for firm matches. Not all rows give a size; the values are once, few, many and, for expanded clones, a class.

TRBJ2-1 . . TRBV5-4 TGTGCCAGCAGCTTGGAGAGAGCAATAAGCTCCTACAATGAGCAGTTCTTC CASSLERAISSYNEQFF
TRBJ1-1 . . TRBV5-1 TGCGCCAGCGGCAAAAACGGGGTCGGAACTGAAGCTTTCTTT CASGKNGVGTEAFF
TRBJ1-2 TRBD1 . TRBV27 TGTGCCAGCAGGGCCACAGGGGTCACTAACTATGGCTACACCTTC CASRATGVTNYGYTF
TRBJ2-2 . . TRBV18 TGTGCCAGCTCACTGGACCGCGGAACGGGAAACACCGGGGAGCTGTTTTTT CASSLDRGTGNTGELFF
TRBJ1-6 TRBD1 . TRBV7-8 TGTGCCAGCAGCCAGACGGGCGCAGGGGGCAATTCACCCCTCCACTTT CASSQTGAGGNSPLHF
TRBJ2-1 TRBD2 few TRBV3-1/TRBV3-2 TGTGCCAGCAGCCCGTGGACTAGCAGGGATGAGCAGTTCTTC CASSPWTSRDEQFF
TRBJ2-5 . . TRBV27 TGTGCCAGCAGATCTACAGGCGAAGAGACCCAGTACTTC CASRSTGEETQYF
TRBJ2-1 . . TRBV11-2 TGTGCCAGCAGCCTCCCAGCGAGGCGAGGCGTTGTATCCTACAATGAGCAGTTCTTC CASSLPARRGVVSYNEQFF
TRBJ1-5 . . TRBV2 TGTGCCAGCAGTGAGGGACACCCATTAAGAGGTCAGCCCCAGCATTTT CASSEGHPLRGQPQHF
TRBJ1-2 TRBD1 . TRBV11-1 TGTGCCAGCAGCTTAACGCCAGGGGGCGACTATGGCTACACCTTC CASSLTPGGDYGYTF
TRBJ2-5 . . TRBV6-6 TGTGCCAGCAGTTTGCCGGGACAACAAGAGACCCAGTACTTC CASSLPGQQETQYF
TRBJ1-6 . few TRBV12-5 TGTGCTAGTGTTCCCGGGACAAGCTATAATTCACCCCTCCACTTT CASVPGTSYNSPLHF
TRBJ2-5 TRBD1 few TRBV6-4 TGTGCCAGCAGTGATTCCCTCGGGACAGGGGTAGAGACCCAGTACTTC CASSDSLGTGVETQYF
TRBJ2-5 TRBD2 . TRBV2 TGTGCCAGCAGTCTGGACGGGAGGTCGGGGGAGACCCAGTACTTC CASSLDGRSGETQYF
TRBJ2-1 . once TRBV30 TGTGCCTCCGAGACAGGAATTTCCTACAATGAGCAGTTCTTC CASETGISYNEQFF
TRBJ1-1 . . TRBV7-8 TGTGCCAGCAGCTTAGTTAGTGGGAACACTGAAGCTTTCTTT CASSLVSGNTEAFF
TRBJ1-3 . . TRBV3-1/TRBV3-2 TGTGCCAGCAGCCAAGGGACCGGGGGCTCTGGAAACACCATATATTTT CASSQGTGGSGNTIYF
TRBJ1-4 TRBD1 many TRBV5-6 TGTGCCAGCAGCTTGCGTCAGGGGGGTAGTGGAGAAAAACTGTTTTTT CASSLRQGGSGEKLFF
TRBJ2-3 TRBD2 . TRBV3-1/TRBV3-2 TGTGCCAGCAGGCCCTCTCAGAGCGGGGGGCCCACAGATACGCAGTATTTT CASRPSQSGGPTDTQYF
TRBJ1-1 . . TRBV29-1 TGCAGCGTTTGGCGGTGGGGGGGTGAAGCTTTCTTT CSVWRWGGEAFF
TRBJ1-1 . . TRBV28 TGTGCCAGCAGTTTTCAGGGGATGAACACTGAAGCTTTCTTT CASSFQGMNTEAFF
TRBJ1-2 TRBD1 . TRBV5-1 TGCGCCAGCAGCTTGGATCCGGGACAGCCCTATGGCTACACCTTC CASSLDPGQPYGYTF
TRBJ1-1 . . TRBV15 TGTGCCACCAGCAGAGTGGGCAGGGGTGGCACTGAAGCTTTCTTT CATSRVGRGGTEAFF
TRBJ2-3 TRBD2 . TRBV29-1 TGCAGCGTTGATCCGGCTAGCGGGGGAGATACGCAGTATTTT CSVDPASGGDTQYF
TRBJ2-2 . . TRBV2 TGTGCCAGCAGTGTCAACTCTCCGAACACCGGGGAGCTGTTTTTT CASSVNSPNTGELFF
TRBJ1-1 TRBD1 . TRBV30 TGTGCCTGGAGCCCAGGGGGCACACTTGGAGCTTTCTTT CAWSPGGTLGAFF
TRBJ2-1 . . TRBV6-4 TGTGCCAGCAGTGACTCGGGGGGTACCAAATACAATGAGCAGTTCTTC CASSDSGGTKYNEQFF
TRBJ2-2 . . TRBV18 TGTGCCAGCTCACCTTTTATGAACACCGGGGAGCTGTTTTTT CASSPFMNTGELFF
TRBJ1-3 TRBD1 . TRBV5-6 TGTGCCAGCAGCTTGGGAGGACAGGGTAACACCATATATTTT CASSLGGQGNTIYF
TRBJ2-3 . . TRBV9 TGTGCCAGCAGCGCTATGGACAGCGCCAACACAGATACGCAGTATTTT CASSAMDSANTDTQYF
TRBJ2-3 TRBD1 . TRBV24-1 TGTGCCACCAGTGATCCCACAGGGGGAGATTCTACGCAGTATTTT CATSDPTGGDSTQYF
TRBJ2-3 TRBD2 . TRBV6-5 TGTGCCAGCAGTTCGATCACTAGCGGGGGATACCTGTATTTT CASSSITSGGYLYF
TRBJ1-1 TRBD1 . TRBV6-4 TGTGCCAGCAGTCCGGGACAGGGGACTGAAGCTTTCTTT CASSPGQGTEAFF
TRBJ1-1 . . TRBV30 TGTGCCTGGAGTGTACTAGCTGAAGCTTTCTTT CAWSVLAEAFF
TRBJ2-6 . once TRBV5-1 TGCGCCAGCAGACCCGACAGCTCTGGGGCCAACGTCCTGACTTTC CASRPDSSGANVLTF
TRBJ2-3 TRBD2 . TRBV9 TGTGCCAGCAGCGTAGGTAGCGGGGGGGCGAATACGCAGTATTTT CASSVGSGGANTQYF
TRBJ1-6 TRBD1 . TRBV28 TGTGCCACCGGGACAGGCTCCTATAATTCACCCCTCCACTTT CATGTGSYNSPLHF
TRBJ1-1 . . TRBV29-1 TGCAGCGTTGACCGGGGACTGGAAGCTTTCTTT CSVDRGLEAFF
TRBJ1-1 TRBD1 . TRBV6-5 TGTGCCAGCAGTTACGGGACAGGCGGAAGGAACACTGAAGCTTTCTTT CASSYGTGGRNTEAFF
TRBJ1-3 . few TRBV6-6 TGTGCCAGCAGCCTCAGGGGAAACACCATATATTTT CASSLRGNTIYF
TRBJ2-3 . . TRBV5-1 TGCGCCAGCAGCGGCGGACAGGGAGGGACCGGAGATACGCAGTATTTT CASSGGQGGTGDTQYF
TRBJ1-4 TRBD1 . TRBV24-1 TGTGCCACCAGTGACCCGGGGGGACAGGGGTTCGAAAAACTGTTTTTT CATSDPGGQGFEKLFF
TRBJ1-5 . . TRBV28 TGTGCCAGCAGCCTTTCTCCAGGGGTTGGTAACCATCAGCCCCAGCATTTT CASSLSPGVGNHQPQHF
TRBJ2-1 TRBD1 . TRBV3-1/TRBV3-2 TGTGCCAGCAGCCCCGCCGGGACAGGCGCCTACAATGAGCAGTTCTTC CASSPAGTGAYNEQFF
TRBJ2-2 TRBD1 . TRBV5-1 TGCGCCAGCAGCCCAACCTCGACAGGGGGGACCGGGGAGCTGTTTTTT CASSPTSTGGTGELFF
TRBJ1-1 . few TRBV29-1 TGCAGCGTTTACGGTCGGGTGAACACTGAAGCTTTCTTT CSVYGRVNTEAFF
TRBJ1-5 . . TRBV7-2 TGTGCCAGCAGCCGTCTAGATAGCAATCAGCCCCAGCATTTT CASSRLDSNQPQHF
TRBJ1-6 . . TRBV3-1/TRBV3-2 TGTGCCAGCAGCCAAGACAGCGGGGGATCCAATTCACCCCTCCACTTT CASSQDSGGSNSPLHF
TRBJ2-7 . once TRBV28 TGTGCCAGCAGTTTGCAGCGTCCTGGCCCCGGGCAGTACTTC CASSLQRPGPGQYF
TRBJ1-1 TRBD1 . TRBV19 TGTGCCAGTAGTACTCACGGGACAGGATCGAACACTGAAGCTTTCTTT CASSTHGTGSNTEAFF
TRBJ1-3 . . TRBV15 TGTGCCATTTCCGTTGAGGCGCTAAACACCATATATTTT CAISVEALNTIYF
TRBJ1-5 . . TRBV19 TGTGCCAGTAATACAGGCGGGGGGGGATGGGAGCCCCAGCATTTT CASNTGGGGWEPQHF
TRBJ2-3 TRBD2 . TRBV9 TGTGCCAGCAGCGTAGAGAACGGGGGGAGAACAGATACGCAGTATTTT CASSVENGGRTDTQYF
TRBJ2-2 TRBD1 . TRBV6-5 TGTGCCAGCCTACGGGACAGGGGCGGGGAGCTGTTTTTT CASLRDRGGELFF
TRBJ2-5 . . TRBV5-1 TGCGCCAGCAGTGGCCGGGGGAGTGAGACCCAGTACTTC CASSGRGSETQYF
TRBJ2-7 TRBD1 . TRBV6-5 TGTGCCAGCAGTCAAAGACAGGGGCCCTACGAGCAGTACTTC CASSQRQGPYEQYF
TRBJ1-2 TRBD1 . TRBV7-9 TGTGCCAGCAGCCGCCGGGACAGGGGCTATGGCTACACCTTC CASSRRDRGYGYTF
TRBJ2-3 TRBD2 . TRBV6-6 TGTGCCAGCAGTCATCTAGCGGTGATGATGGGAGGCACAGATACGCAGTATTTT CASSHLAVMMGGTDTQYF
TRBJ1-2 . once TRBV28 TGTGCCACCAGGGGCCAGGGCGGACCCAACTATGGCTACACCTTC CATRGQGGPNYGYTF
TRBJ2-3 TRBD1 . TRBV15 TGTGCCACCAGCAGGCTGGACAGGGGCGAACCCACAGATACGCAGTATTTT CATSRLDRGEPTDTQYF